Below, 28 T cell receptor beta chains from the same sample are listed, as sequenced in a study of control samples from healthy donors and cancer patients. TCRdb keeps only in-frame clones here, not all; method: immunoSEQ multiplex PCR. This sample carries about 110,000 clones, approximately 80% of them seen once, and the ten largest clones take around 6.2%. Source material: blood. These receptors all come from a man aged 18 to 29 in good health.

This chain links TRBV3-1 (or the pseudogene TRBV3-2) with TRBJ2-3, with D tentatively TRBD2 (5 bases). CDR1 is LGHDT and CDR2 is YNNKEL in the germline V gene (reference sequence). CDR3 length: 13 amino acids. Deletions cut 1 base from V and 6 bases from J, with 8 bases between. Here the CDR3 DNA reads TGTGCCAGCAGCCAAGGTACGGGGGATACGCAGTATTTT. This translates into CASSQGTGDTQYF.

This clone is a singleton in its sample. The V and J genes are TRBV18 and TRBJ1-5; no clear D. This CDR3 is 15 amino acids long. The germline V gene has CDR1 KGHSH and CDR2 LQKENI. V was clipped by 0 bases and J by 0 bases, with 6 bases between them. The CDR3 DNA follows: TGTGCCAGCTCACCACCGGGGAGTAGCAATCAGCCCCAGCATTTT. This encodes CASSPPGSSNQPQHF.

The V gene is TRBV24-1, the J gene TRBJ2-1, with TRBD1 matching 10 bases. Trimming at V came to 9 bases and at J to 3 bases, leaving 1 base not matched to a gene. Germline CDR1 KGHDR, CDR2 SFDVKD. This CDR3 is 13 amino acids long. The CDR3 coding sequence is TGTGCCACCGGGACAGGGGACTACAATGAGCAGTTCTTC. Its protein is CATGTGDYNEQFF.

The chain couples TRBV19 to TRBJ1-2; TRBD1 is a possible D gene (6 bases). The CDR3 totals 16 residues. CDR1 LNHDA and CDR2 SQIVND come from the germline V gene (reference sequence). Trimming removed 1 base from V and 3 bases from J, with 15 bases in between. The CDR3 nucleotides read TGTGCCAGTAGTATAGCGGGGGCCGGCTCGTACTATGGCTACACCTTC. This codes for CASSIAGAGSYYGYTF. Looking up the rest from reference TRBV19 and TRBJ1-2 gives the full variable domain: DGGITQSPKYLFRKEGQNVTLSCEQNLNHDAMYWYRQDPGQGLRLIYYSQIVNDFQKGDIAEGYSVSREKKESFPLTVTSAQKNPTAFYLCASSIAGAGSYYGYTFGSGTRLTVV.

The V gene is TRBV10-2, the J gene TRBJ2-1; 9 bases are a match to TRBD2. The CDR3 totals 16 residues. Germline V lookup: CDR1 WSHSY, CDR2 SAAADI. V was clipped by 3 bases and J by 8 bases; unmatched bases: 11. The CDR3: CASSDAAGGLYHEQFF. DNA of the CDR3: TGCGCCAGCAGTGATGCAGCGGGGGGCCTTTATCATGAGCAGTTCTTC.

The CDR3 region has the DNA TGTGCCAGCTCACCGAAGCAGGGAGAGACCCAGTACTTC. Its protein product is CASSPKQGETQYF. The V and J genes are TRBV18 and TRBJ2-5; D perhaps matches TRBD1 (5 bases). The germline CDR1 and CDR2 sequences are KGHSH and LQKENI. The CDR3 length is 13 residues. Trimming cost V 3 bases and J 4 bases, with 9 bases left between them.

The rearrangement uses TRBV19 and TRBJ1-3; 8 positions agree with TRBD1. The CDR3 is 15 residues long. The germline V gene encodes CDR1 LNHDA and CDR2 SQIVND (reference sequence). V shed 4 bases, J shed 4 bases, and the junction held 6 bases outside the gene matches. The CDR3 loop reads CASSTTGARGNTIYF. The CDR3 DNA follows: TGTGCCAGTAGTACGACAGGGGCGCGAGGAAACACCATATATTTT.

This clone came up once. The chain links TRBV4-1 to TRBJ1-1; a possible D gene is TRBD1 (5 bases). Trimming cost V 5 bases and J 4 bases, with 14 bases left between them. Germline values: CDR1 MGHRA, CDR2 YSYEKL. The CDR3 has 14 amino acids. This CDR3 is CASSYWEGSTEAFF. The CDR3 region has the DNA TGCGCCAGCAGCTATTGGGAGGGGAGCACTGAAGCTTTCTTT.

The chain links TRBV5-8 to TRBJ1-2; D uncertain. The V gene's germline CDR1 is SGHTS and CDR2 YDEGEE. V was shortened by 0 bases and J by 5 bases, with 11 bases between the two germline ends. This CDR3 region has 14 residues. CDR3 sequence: CASSLAADLYGYTF. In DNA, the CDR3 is TGTGCCAGCAGCTTGGCGGCTGATCTTTATGGCTACACCTTC.

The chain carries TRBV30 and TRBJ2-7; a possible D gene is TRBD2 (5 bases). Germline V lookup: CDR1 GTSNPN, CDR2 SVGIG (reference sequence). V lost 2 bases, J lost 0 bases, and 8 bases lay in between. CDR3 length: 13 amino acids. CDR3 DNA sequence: TGTGCCTGGAGTTTGGGGAGCTCCTACGAGCAGTACGTC. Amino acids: CAWSLGSSYEQYV.

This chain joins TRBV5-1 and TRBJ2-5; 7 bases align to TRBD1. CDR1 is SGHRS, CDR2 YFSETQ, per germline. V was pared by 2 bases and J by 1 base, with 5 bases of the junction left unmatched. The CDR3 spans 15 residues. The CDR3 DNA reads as TGCGCCAGCAGCTTAGGACAGGTCCCCCAAGAGACCCAGTACTTC. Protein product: CASSLGQVPQETQYF.

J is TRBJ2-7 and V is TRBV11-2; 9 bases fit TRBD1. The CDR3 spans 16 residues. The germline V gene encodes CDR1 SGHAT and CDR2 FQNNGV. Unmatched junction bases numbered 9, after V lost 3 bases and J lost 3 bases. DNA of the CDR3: TGTGCCAGCAGCTTTACCGGGACAGGGTACGGCTACGAGCAGTACGTC. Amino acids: CASSFTGTGYGYEQYV.

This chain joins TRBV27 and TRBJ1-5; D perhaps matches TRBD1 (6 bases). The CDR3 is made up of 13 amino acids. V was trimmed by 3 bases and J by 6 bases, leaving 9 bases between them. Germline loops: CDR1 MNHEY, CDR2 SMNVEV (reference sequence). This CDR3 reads CASSFRGAQPQHF. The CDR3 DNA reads TGTGCCAGCAGTTTTAGGGGGGCTCAGCCCCAGCATTTT.

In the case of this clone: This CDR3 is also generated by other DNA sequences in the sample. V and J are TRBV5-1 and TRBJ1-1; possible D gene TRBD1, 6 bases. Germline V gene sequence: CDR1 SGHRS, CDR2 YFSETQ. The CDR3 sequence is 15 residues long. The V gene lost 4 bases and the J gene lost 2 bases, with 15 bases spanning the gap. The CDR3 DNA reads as TGCGCCAGCAGCCTTGGGGGGCAGGGTAACACTGAAGCTTTCTTT. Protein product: CASSLGGQGNTEAFF. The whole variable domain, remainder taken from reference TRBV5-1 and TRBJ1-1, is KAGVTQTPRYLIKTRGQQVTLSCSPISGHRSVSWYQQTPGQGLQFLFEYFSETQRNKGNFPGRFSGRQFSNSRSEMNVSTLELGDSALYLCASSLGGQGNTEAFFGQGTRLTVV.

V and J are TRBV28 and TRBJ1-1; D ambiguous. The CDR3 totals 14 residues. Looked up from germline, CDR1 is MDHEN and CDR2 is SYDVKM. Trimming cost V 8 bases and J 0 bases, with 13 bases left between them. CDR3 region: CASLGWAMNTEAFF. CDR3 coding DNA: TGTGCCAGCCTTGGCTGGGCGATGAACACTGAAGCTTTCTTT.

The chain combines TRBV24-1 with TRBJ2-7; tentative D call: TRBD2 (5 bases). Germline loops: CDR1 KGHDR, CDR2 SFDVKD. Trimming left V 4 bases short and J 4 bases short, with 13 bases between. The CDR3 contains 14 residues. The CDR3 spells CATSDSGVRYEQYF. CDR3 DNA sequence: TGTGCCACCAGTGACTCCGGGGTGAGATACGAGCAGTACTTC.

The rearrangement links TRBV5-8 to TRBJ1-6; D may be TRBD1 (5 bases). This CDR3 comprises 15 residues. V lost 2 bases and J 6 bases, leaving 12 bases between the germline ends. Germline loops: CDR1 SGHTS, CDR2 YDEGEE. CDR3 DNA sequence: TGTGCCAGCAGCTTAGGGTCAGGGAGTAATTCACCCCTCCACTTT. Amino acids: CASSLGSGSNSPLHF.

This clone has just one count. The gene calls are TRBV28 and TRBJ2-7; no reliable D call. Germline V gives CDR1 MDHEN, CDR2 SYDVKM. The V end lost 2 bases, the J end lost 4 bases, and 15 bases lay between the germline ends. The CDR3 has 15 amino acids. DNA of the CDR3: TGTGCCAGCAGTTTAAAGGGTACCTTTCGATACGAGCAGTACTTC. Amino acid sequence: CASSLKGTFRYEQYF.

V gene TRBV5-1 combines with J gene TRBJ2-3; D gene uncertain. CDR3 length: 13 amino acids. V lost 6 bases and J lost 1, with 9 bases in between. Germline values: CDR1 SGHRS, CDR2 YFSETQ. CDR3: CASKALGTDTQYF. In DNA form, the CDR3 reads TGCGCCAGCAAGGCCCTCGGCACAGATACGCAGTATTTT.

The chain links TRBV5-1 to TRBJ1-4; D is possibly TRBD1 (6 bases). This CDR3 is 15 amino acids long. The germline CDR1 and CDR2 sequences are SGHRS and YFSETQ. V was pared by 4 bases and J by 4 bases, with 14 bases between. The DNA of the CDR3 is TGCGCCAGCAGCGCTGAAGGGGGTAATAATGAAAAACTGTTTTTT. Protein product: CASSAEGGNNEKLFF.

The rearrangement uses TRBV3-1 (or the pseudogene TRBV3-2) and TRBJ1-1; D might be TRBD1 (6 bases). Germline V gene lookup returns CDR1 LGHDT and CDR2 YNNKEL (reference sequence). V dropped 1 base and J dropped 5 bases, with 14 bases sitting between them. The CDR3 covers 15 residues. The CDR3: CASSQVMGRGTEAFF. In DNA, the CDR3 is TGTGCCAGCAGCCAAGTGATGGGAAGGGGGACTGAAGCTTTCTTT.

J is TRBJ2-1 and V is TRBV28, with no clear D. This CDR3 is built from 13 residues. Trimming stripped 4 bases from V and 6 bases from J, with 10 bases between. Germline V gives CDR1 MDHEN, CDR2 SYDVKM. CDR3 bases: TGTGCCAGCAGTTGGTTGGAGTTCAATGAGCAGTTCTTC. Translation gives CASSWLEFNEQFF.

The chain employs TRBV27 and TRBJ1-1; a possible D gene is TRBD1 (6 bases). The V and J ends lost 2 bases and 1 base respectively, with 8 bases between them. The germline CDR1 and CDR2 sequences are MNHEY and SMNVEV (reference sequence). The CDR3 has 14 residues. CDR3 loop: CASSLRGGNTEAFF. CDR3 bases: TGTGCCAGCAGTTTAAGGGGGGGGAACACTGAAGCTTTCTTT.

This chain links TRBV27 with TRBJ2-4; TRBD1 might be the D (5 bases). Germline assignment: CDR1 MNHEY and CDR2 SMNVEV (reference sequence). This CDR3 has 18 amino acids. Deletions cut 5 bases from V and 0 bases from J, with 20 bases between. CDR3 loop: CASSPRPIRGPAKNIQYF. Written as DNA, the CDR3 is TGTGCCAGCAGTCCGCGCCCTATAAGGGGCCCAGCCAAAAACATTCAGTACTTC.

CDR3 bases: TGTGCCAGCAGTCAGCTAGCGGGGAGGGGAGAGACCCAGTACTTC. Protein sequence: CASSQLAGRGETQYF. The V call is TRBV6-2 or TRBV6-3, the J call TRBJ2-5, with 9 bases fitting TRBD2. The CDR3 sequence is 15 residues long. Per the germline V gene, CDR1 is MNHEY and CDR2 is SVGEGT. The V and J ends lost 5 bases and 4 bases, in that order; junction bases with no gene match: 8.

CDR3 sequence (DNA): TGTGCCAGCAGCCCGGGCGGGACTAGCGGGGGGGCCGGAGAGACCCAGTACTTC. It codes for CASSPGGTSGGAGETQYF. The chain carries TRBV9 and TRBJ2-5; 16 bases agree with TRBD2. V shed 4 bases, J shed 4 bases, and the junction held 10 bases outside the gene matches. This CDR3 region has 18 residues. Germline assignment: CDR1 SGDLS and CDR2 YYNGEE.

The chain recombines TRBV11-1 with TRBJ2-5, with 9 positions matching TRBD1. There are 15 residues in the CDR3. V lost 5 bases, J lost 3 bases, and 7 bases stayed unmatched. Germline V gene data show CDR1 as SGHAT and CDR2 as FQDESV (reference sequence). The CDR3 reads CASSPRDRGEETQYF. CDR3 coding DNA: TGTGCCAGCAGCCCCCGAGACAGGGGGGAAGAGACCCAGTACTTC.

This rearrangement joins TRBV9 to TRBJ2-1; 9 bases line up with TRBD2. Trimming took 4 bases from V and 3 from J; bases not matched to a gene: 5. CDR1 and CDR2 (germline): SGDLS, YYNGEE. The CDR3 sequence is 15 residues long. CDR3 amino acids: CASSPTSGGYNEQFF. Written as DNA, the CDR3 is TGTGCCAGCAGCCCGACTAGCGGCGGCTACAATGAGCAGTTCTTC.